This T cell receptor (beta chain) stems from a study of cytomegalovirus exposure and HLA in healthy donors. Notes on the study in general: Most TCR beta V segments were productive about 87% or about 30% of the time in an earlier analysis. The authors listed approximately 150 TCR beta chains as cytomegalovirus-associated. Immune exposure information available was restricted to CMV serostatus.

Per the germline V gene, CDR1 is SGHNT and CDR2 is YYREEE (reference sequence). The CDR3 loop spans 13 amino acids. The V end lost 0 bases, the J end lost 3 bases, and 6 bases lay between the germline ends. 13 Jbeta primers and 60 Vbeta primers were used for the PCR. Assay: immunoSEQ multiplex PCR; the TCRdb copy retains only in-frame clones and omits some. The sample includes roughly 200,000 clones, 70% to 85% seen only once; the top ten take around 3.6%. As for this clone: No antigen is known for it.

The chain has TRBV5-4 and TRBJ1-2, with D uncertain. Sequencing was done on a sample of PBMCs. The sequence came from a man between 35 and 55 years old in good health and CMV-seropositive. CDR3 loop: CASSLAGYYGYTF. CDR3 nucleotide sequence: TGTGCCAGCAGCTTGGCGGGTTACTATGGCTACACCTTC.